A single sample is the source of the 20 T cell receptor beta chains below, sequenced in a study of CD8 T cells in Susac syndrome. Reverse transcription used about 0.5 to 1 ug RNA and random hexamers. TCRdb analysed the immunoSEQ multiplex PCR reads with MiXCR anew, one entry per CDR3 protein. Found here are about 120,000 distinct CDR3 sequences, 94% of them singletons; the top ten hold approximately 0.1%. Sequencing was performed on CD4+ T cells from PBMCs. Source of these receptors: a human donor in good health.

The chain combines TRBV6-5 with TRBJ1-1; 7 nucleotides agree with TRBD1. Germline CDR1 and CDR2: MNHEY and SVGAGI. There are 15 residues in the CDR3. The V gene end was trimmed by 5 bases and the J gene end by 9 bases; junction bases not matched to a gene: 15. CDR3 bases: TGTGCCAGCAGTAAAAAGACAGGGTGGGCCACAAAAGCTTTCTTT. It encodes CASSKKTGWATKAFF.

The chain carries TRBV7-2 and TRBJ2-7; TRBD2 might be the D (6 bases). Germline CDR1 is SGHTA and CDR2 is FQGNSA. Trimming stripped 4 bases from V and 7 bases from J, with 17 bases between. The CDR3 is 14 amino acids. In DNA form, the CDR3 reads TGTGCCAGCAGCTCAGCGGGTGCCTTGCGGGAGCAGTACTTC. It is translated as CASSSAGALREQYF.

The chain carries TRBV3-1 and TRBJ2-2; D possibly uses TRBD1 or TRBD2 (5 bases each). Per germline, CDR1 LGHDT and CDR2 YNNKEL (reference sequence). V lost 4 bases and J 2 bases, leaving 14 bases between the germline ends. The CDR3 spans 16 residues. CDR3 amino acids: CASSLWGSRNTGELFF. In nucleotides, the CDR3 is TGTGCCAGCAGCCTGTGGGGGAGCCGAAACACCGGGGAGCTGTTTTTT.

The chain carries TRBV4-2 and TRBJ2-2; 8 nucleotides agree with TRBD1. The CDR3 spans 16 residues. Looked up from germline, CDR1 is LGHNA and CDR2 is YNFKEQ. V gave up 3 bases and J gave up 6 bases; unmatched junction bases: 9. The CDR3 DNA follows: TGTGCCAGCAGCCAGGGGACAGGTGTTCGGCCCGGGGAGCTGTTTTTT. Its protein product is CASSQGTGVRPGELFF.

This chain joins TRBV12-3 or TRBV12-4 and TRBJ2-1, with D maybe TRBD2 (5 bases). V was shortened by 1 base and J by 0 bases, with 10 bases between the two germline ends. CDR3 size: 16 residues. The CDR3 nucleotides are TGTGCCAGCAGTTTAGGACTAAGGAGCTCCTACAATGAGCAGTTCTTC. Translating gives CASSLGLRSSYNEQFF.

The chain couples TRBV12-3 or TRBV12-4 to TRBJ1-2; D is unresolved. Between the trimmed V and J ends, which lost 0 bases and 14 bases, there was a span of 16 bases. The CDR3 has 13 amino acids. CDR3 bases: TGTGCCAGCAGTTTAGCGGTTAGAAAGACGGCGACCTTC. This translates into CASSLAVRKTATF.

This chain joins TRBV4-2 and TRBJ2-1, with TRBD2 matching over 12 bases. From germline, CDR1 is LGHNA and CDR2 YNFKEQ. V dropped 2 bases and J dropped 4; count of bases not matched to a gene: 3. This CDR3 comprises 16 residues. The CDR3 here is CASSQRLAGEYNEQFF. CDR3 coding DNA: TGTGCCAGCAGCCAAAGACTAGCGGGGGAATACAATGAGCAGTTCTTC.

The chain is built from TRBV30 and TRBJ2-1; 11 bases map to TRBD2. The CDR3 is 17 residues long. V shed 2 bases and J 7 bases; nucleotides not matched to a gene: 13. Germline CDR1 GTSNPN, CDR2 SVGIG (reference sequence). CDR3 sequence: CAWSPTALAGVRNEQFF. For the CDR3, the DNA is TGTGCCTGGAGTCCCACTGCACTAGCGGGAGTCAGGAATGAGCAGTTCTTC.

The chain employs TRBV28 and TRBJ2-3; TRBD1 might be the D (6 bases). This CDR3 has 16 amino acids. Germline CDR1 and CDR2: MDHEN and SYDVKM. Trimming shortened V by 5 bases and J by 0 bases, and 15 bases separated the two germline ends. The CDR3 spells CASSVWTARSTDTQYF. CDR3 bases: TGTGCCAGCAGTGTCTGGACAGCTAGAAGCACAGATACGCAGTATTTT.

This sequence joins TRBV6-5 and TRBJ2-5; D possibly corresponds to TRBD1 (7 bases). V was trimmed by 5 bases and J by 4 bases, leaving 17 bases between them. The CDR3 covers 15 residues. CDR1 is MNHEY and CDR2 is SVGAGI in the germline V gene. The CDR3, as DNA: TGTGCCAGCAGTCCTAACAGGGGAGGAGGAGAGACCCAGTACTTC. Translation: CASSPNRGGGETQYF.

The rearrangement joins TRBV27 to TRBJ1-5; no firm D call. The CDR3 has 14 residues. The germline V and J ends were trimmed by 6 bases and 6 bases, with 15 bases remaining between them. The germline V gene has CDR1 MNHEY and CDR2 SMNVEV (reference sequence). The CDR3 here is CASSPGGSGQPQHF. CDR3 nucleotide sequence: TGTGCCAGCAGCCCGGGAGGTTCGGGTCAGCCCCAGCATTTT.

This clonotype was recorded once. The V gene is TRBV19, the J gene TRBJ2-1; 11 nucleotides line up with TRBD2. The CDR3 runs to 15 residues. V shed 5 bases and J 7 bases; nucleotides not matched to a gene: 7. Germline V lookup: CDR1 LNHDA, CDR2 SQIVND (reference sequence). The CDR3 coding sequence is TGTGCCAGTAGTTTTAGCGGGAGGGCCGGGAATGAGCAGTTCTTC. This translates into CASSFSGRAGNEQFF.

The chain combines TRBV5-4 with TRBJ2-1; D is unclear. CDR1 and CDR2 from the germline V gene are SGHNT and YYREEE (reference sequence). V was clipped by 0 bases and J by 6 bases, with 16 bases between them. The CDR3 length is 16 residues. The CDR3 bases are TGTGCCAGCAGCTTGGAAAACGCCTTAGCTCGCAATGAGCAGTTCTTC. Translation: CASSLENALARNEQFF.

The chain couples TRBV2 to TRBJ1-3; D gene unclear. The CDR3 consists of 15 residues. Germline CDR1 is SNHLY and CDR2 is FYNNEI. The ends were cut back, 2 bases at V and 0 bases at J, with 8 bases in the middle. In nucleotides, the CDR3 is TGTGCCAGCAGTGAACAGACCTACTCTGGAAACACCATATATTTT. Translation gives CASSEQTYSGNTIYF.

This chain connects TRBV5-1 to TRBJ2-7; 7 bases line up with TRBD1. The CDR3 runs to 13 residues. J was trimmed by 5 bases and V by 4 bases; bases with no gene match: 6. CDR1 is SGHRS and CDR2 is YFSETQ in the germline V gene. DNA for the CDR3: TGCGCCAGCAGCCAGGGACAGCTTAACGAGCAGTACTTC. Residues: CASSQGQLNEQYF.

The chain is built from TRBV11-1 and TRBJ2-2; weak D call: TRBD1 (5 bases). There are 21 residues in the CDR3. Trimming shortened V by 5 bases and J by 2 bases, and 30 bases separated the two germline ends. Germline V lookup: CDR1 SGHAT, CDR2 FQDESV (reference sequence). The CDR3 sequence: CASSALLVFSGPGGNTGELFF. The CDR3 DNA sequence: TGTGCCAGCAGCGCACTACTTGTCTTCTCAGGGCCCGGTGGTAACACCGGGGAGCTGTTTTTT.

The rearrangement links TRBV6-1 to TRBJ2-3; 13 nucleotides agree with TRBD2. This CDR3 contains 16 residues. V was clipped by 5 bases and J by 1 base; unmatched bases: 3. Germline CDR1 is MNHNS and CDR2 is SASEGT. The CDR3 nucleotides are TGTGCCAGCAGTCGAGGACTAGCGGGGGGCACAGATACGCAGTATTTT. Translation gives CASSRGLAGGTDTQYF.

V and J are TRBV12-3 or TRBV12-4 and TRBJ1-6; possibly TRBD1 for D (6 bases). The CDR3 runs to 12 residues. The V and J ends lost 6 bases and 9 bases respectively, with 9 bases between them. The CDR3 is CASSTGISPLHF. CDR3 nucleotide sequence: TGTGCCAGCAGCACAGGGATTTCACCCCTCCACTTT.

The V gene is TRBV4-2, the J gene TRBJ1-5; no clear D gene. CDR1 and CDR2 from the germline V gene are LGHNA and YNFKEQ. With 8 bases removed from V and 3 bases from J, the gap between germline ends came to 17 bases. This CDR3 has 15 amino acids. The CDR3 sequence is CASSSHRNSNQPQHF. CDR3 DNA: TGTGCCAGCTCCTCACACCGGAATTCCAATCAGCCCCAGCATTTT.

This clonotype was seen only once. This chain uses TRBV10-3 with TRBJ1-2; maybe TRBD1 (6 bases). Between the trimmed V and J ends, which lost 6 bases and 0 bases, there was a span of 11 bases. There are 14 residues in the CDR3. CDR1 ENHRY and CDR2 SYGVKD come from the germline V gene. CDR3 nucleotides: TGTGCCATCAGCCCGGACAGCACTAACTATGGCTACACCTTC. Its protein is CAISPDSTNYGYTF.